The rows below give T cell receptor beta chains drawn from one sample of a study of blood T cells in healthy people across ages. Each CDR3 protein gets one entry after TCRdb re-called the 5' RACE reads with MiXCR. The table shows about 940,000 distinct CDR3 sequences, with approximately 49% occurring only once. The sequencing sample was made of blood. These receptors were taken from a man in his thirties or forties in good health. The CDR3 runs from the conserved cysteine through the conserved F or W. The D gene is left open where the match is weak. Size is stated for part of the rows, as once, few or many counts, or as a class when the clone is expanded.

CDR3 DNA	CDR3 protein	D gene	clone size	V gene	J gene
TGTGCCAGCGGCCTGGGACTACCCCAAGAGACCCAGTACTTC	CASGLGLPQETQYF	TRBD2	NA	TRBV5-5	TRBJ2-5
TGTGCCAGCAGCTTTGCCGGACTAGCGGACTCGTTAGCCAAAAACATTCAGTACTTC	CASSFAGLADSLAKNIQYF	TRBD2	NA	TRBV11-3	TRBJ2-4
TGTGCCAGCAGTTCCGGGACTAGCCTCTACGAGCAGTACTTC	CASSSGTSLYEQYF	TRBD2	few	TRBV6-2/TRBV6-3	TRBJ2-7
TGTGCCAGCAGTGAAGGTCGATTAGAGCAGTACTTC	CASSEGRLEQYF	NA	NA	TRBV2	TRBJ2-7
TGCGCCAGTCGCCGGGACAGGGGAACCGAGACCCAGTACTTC	CASRRDRGTETQYF	TRBD1	NA	TRBV5-1	TRBJ2-5
TGTGCCAGCCCACCACAGGCACAGAGCAATCAGCCCCAGCATTTT	CASPPQAQSNQPQHF	NA	NA	TRBV18	TRBJ1-5
TGTGCCAGCAGCCAAGAGGGACAGGGCAGGACTGAAGCTTTCTTT	CASSQEGQGRTEAFF	TRBD1	many	TRBV4-2	TRBJ1-1
TGTGCCAGCAGCTTAGAACGGTCCGGGGGCAGCACCGGGGAGCTGTTTTTT	CASSLERSGGSTGELFF	NA	few	TRBV7-2	TRBJ2-2
TGTGCCAGCAGTGAAGGGGGAACAGGGGTCTACGAGCAGTACTTC	CASSEGGTGVYEQYF	TRBD1	NA	TRBV6-1	TRBJ2-7
TGCAGTGCTAGATGGGACCGCAGCACAGATACGCAGTATTTT	CSARWDRSTDTQYF	NA	NA	TRBV20-1	TRBJ2-3
TGTGCCAGCAGCTTAAGGAGGACGGAAAACACCGGGGAGCTGTTTTTT	CASSLRRTENTGELFF	NA	NA	TRBV7-9	TRBJ2-2
TGTGCCAGCAGTCAAGATAGGGTAGTTCGTTCCAACGAGCAGTACTTC	CASSQDRVVRSNEQYF	NA	NA	TRBV3-1	TRBJ2-7
TGCAGCGCGGTCCAGGGACTGACGGGGTATGGCTACACCTTC	CSAVQGLTGYGYTF	NA	NA	TRBV29-1	TRBJ1-2
TGTGCCAGCATAATAGGGGATGGGACCGGGGAGCTGTTTTTT	CASIIGDGTGELFF	NA	few	TRBV12-3/TRBV12-4	TRBJ2-2
TGCAGCGTGTTGGGACTAGCGAACAACTACGAGCAGTACTTC	CSVLGLANNYEQYF	TRBD2	NA	TRBV29-1	TRBJ2-7
TGTGCCAGCAGCAGCCGGGACAGCTTTTACAATGAGCAGTTCTTC	CASSSRDSFYNEQFF	TRBD1	many	TRBV7-9	TRBJ2-1
TGTGCCATCAGTGAGACAGGGCACTCTGGGGCCAACGTCCTGACTTTC	CAISETGHSGANVLTF	NA	few	TRBV10-3	TRBJ2-6
TGCGCCAGCAGCGAGGGGCTGGAGACCCAGTACTTC	CASSEGLETQYF	NA	few	TRBV5-1	TRBJ2-5
TGTGCCAGCAGCCCCCTGGGGTCTATAACCTACGAGCAGTACTTC	CASSPLGSITYEQYF	NA	once	TRBV7-2	TRBJ2-7
TGCAGTGCTACACCGGGCCCCCGCATGGAGACCCAGTACTTC	CSATPGPRMETQYF	NA	NA	TRBV20-1	TRBJ2-5
TGTGCCAGCAGGCGAAAAGGGGGACACAACCAAGAGACCCAGTACTTC	CASRRKGGHNQETQYF	NA	few	TRBV28	TRBJ2-5
TGTGCCAGCAGCTTAGGATCGGGGGGCCCCCAGCATTTT	CASSLGSGGPQHF	NA	few	TRBV7-2	TRBJ1-5
TGCGCCAGCAGCCAATTCTCGGGCCTATCCTACGAGCAGTACTTC	CASSQFSGLSYEQYF	NA	NA	TRBV4-1	TRBJ2-7
TGTGCCAGCTTACTCTCGGGGGGGCCCTACAATGAGCAGTTCTTC	CASLLSGGPYNEQFF	TRBD2	few	TRBV7-2	TRBJ2-1
TGCGCCAGCAGCCAATCAGGGATCGACACTGAAGCTTTCTTT	CASSQSGIDTEAFF	NA	NA	TRBV4-3	TRBJ1-1
TGTGCCAGCAGCTTTAGAAGGGCCAGCTCCTACAATGAGCAGTTCTTC	CASSFRRASSYNEQFF	NA	few	TRBV7-2	TRBJ2-1
TGTGCCAGCAGTATCGACAGGGGAAGGTCAGATACGCAGTATTTT	CASSIDRGRSDTQYF	TRBD1	NA	TRBV6-5	TRBJ2-3
TGTGCCAGCAGCCAAGGGATGGGCGGTAACTATGGCTACACCTTC	CASSQGMGGNYGYTF	NA	NA	TRBV3-1	TRBJ1-2
TGTGCCAGCAGCAGGACGACAGGGGGCACCTACGAGCAGTACTTC	CASSRTTGGTYEQYF	TRBD1	few	TRBV3-1	TRBJ2-7
TGTGCCATCAGTGACCCCGTCGGACAGGACACTGAAGCTTTCTTT	CAISDPVGQDTEAFF	TRBD1	few	TRBV10-3	TRBJ1-1
TGTGCCAGCAGTCCCTTGACAGGGAGGAGGTCCTACAATGAGCAGTTCTTC	CASSPLTGRRSYNEQFF	NA	few	TRBV27	TRBJ2-1
TGTGCCAGCGGACGGCCAACTAATGAAAAACTGTTTTTT	CASGRPTNEKLFF	NA	NA	TRBV27	TRBJ1-4
TGTGCCAGCAGCTTTTTCTCAGCGGGTATCACAGATACGCAGTATTTT	CASSFFSAGITDTQYF	NA	many	TRBV7-2	TRBJ2-3
TGCGCCAGCAGCTTGGGGAGACCTCCAGATACGCAGTATTTT	CASSLGRPPDTQYF	NA	NA	TRBV5-1	TRBJ2-3
TGTGCCACCAGTGATTCCCAGAGAGGGAACAATCAGCCCCAGCATTTT	CATSDSQRGNNQPQHF	NA	NA	TRBV24-1	TRBJ1-5
TGCAGCGTTGTTAGAGTTGGTCACTGCATACTAAAGACTGGGAGCTCCTACAATGAGCAGTTCTTC	CSVVRVGHCILKTGSSYNEQFF	NA	few	TRBV29-1	TRBJ2-1
TGCGCCAGCAGCCAAGTACAGGGTCGCACAGGTACGCAGTATTTT	CASSQVQGRTGTQYF	NA	once	TRBV4-1	TRBJ2-3
TGTGCCACCAGTGGGGGACAGGGTGGTTCGATATCTGGGGCCAACGTCCTGACTTTC	CATSGGQGGSISGANVLTF	TRBD1	few	TRBV24-1	TRBJ2-6
TGCAGTGCCACCCCGACAGATAACTATGGCTACACCTTC	CSATPTDNYGYTF	NA	NA	TRBV20-1	TRBJ1-2
TGTGCCAGCAGTTTAACAGGGGTCGGGTCCTACGAGCAGTACTTC	CASSLTGVGSYEQYF	TRBD1	few	TRBV28	TRBJ2-7
TGTGCCAGCGCCTATGGGAATACGCAGTATTTT	CASAYGNTQYF	NA	few	TRBV7-2	TRBJ2-3
TGCAGTGCTCCTCGGAAGACAGGGGGCGGTTTGGCCACTGAAGCTTTCTTT	CSAPRKTGGGLATEAFF	TRBD1	once	TRBV20-1	TRBJ1-1
TGTGCCAGCAGCTTGGGCCCCAGGGAGACAGATACGCAGTATTTT	CASSLGPRETDTQYF	NA	once	TRBV7-8	TRBJ2-3
TGTGCCAGCAGTTTAGGGACAGGGTTGGTTAATGAGCAGTTCTTC	CASSLGTGLVNEQFF	TRBD1	few	TRBV12-3/TRBV12-4	TRBJ2-1
TGTGCCAGCAGCCAAGATCTTAGGGGTATGGCAGACACTGGAGCTTTCTTT	CASSQDLRGMADTGAFF	NA	NA	TRBV3-1	TRBJ1-1
TGCGCCAGCAGCCAAGTTGGGTTCGGCACTGAAGCTTTCTTT	CASSQVGFGTEAFF	NA	NA	TRBV4-1	TRBJ1-1
TGTGCCATCAGGGACAGCCAAACCTACGAGCAGTACTTC	CAIRDSQTYEQYF	NA	few	TRBV10-3	TRBJ2-7